The 22 T cell receptor beta chains below come from one sample, sequenced in a study of shared clonotypes between healthy human individuals. Produced via immunoSEQ multiplex PCR; TCRdb's table is partial and in-frame only. In the table there are about 2.2 million clones, just under 95% of which are singletons. In the naive CD8 group, cells lacked CD45RO and were positively selected for CCR7, so terminally differentiated effector memory CD45RA+ cells were left out. Material for sequencing was naive CD8+ T cells from PBMCs. Receptor source: a man younger than 30 in good health. Some clones in this sample may be carry-over from other donors' samples.

The gene calls are TRBV11-2 and TRBJ2-5; weak D call: TRBD2 (6 bases). This CDR3 is 14 amino acids long. V was cut by 0 bases and J by 4 bases, with 9 bases left in between. Germline loops: CDR1 SGHAT, CDR2 FQNNGV. In nucleotides, the CDR3 is TGTGCCAGCAGCTTAGATCTGGGGGGAGAGACCCAGTACTTC. Translated, it gives CASSLDLGGETQYF.

This rearrangement joins TRBV23-1 to TRBJ1-1; D unclear. TRBV23-1 is an ORF for which the function is uncertain. This CDR3 spans 15 amino acids. V was clipped by 3 bases and J by 4 bases, with 15 bases between them. Here the CDR3 reads CASSHHAGPGTEAFF. The DNA of the CDR3 is TGCGCCAGCAGTCATCATGCCGGGCCGGGCACTGAAGCTTTCTTT.

This clone was counted once. In DNA, the CDR3 is TGTGCCAGCACCTACAGGGGACTCTCTGGAAACACCATATATTTT. As protein: CASTYRGLSGNTIYF. The rearrangement joins TRBV11-2 to TRBJ1-3; 7 nucleotides align to TRBD1. Germline lookup yields CDR1 SGHAT and CDR2 FQNNGV. The CDR3 has 15 residues. J was trimmed by 0 bases and V by 7 bases; bases with no gene match: 6.

The chain recombines TRBV7-9 with TRBJ2-5; D is uncertain. Trimming shortened V by 5 bases and J by 1 base, and 11 bases separated the two germline ends. Germline CDR1 is SEHNR and CDR2 is FQNEAQ (reference sequence). This CDR3 region has 14 residues. CDR3 coding DNA: TGTGCCAGCAGCACACGTAAAGGCCAAGAGACCCAGTACTTC. It is translated as CASSTRKGQETQYF.

The rearrangement links TRBV5-1 to TRBJ2-7; TRBD1 agrees at 10 bases. J lost 4 bases, V lost 5 bases, and 6 bases had no gene match. Looked up from germline, CDR1 is SGHRS and CDR2 is YFSETQ. The CDR3 has 14 amino acids. The CDR3 nucleotides are TGCGCCAGCAGGGTGGACAGGGGGAGTTACGAGCAGTACTTC. It is translated as CASRVDRGSYEQYF.

This clone was seen once. CDR3 DNA: TGCAGCGTTGACGGGGCGGGAGCAAGTAGCGAGCAGTACTTC. This translates into CSVDGAGASSEQYF. The chain carries TRBV29-1 and TRBJ2-7; TRBD2 matches at 7 bases. Germline values: CDR1 SQVTM, CDR2 ANQGSEA. The CDR3 covers 14 residues. V shed 3 bases, J shed 6 bases, and the junction held 11 bases outside the gene matches.

The V gene is TRBV30, the J gene TRBJ2-7; 8 bases are a match to TRBD1. Trimming at V came to 8 bases and at J to 1 base, leaving 7 bases not matched to a gene. Germline CDR1 reads GTSNPN; CDR2 reads SVGIG (reference sequence). This CDR3 has 13 amino acids. Written as DNA, the CDR3 is TGTGCCCGCCGGGACAGGAGTTCCTACGAGCAGTACTTC. Encoded protein: CARRDRSSYEQYF.

This chain connects TRBV21-1 to TRBJ2-1; the table names TRBD2, a call not compared with the DNA. TRBV21-1 represents a pseudogene. The CDR3 contains 15 residues. CDR3 DNA: TGTGCCAGCAGCAATACTAGCGGGAAGAGCAATGAGCAGTTCTTC. Its protein is CASSNTSGKSNEQFF.

The V call is TRBV10-3, the J call TRBJ1-4; 7 bases are shared with TRBD1. V shed 0 bases and J 6 bases; nucleotides not matched to a gene: 4. The CDR3 runs 15 residues. The germline V gene encodes CDR1 ENHRY and CDR2 SYGVKD. Here the CDR3 DNA reads TGTGCCATCAGTGAGTCTAGGACAGGCGATGAAAAACTGTTTTTT. This encodes CAISESRTGDEKLFF.

This clone showed up just a few times. The rearrangement links TRBV4-1 to TRBJ1-1; the D gene is possibly TRBD1 (6 bases). Germline V gives CDR1 MGHRA, CDR2 YSYEKL. The CDR3 has 13 amino acids. Trimming removed 6 bases at V and 1 base at J, with 9 bases between. CDR3 sequence reads: CASRGTRNTEAFF. CDR3 DNA: TGCGCCAGCAGAGGGACAAGGAACACTGAAGCTTTCTTT.

The chain has TRBV13 and TRBJ1-4; possible D gene TRBD1, 6 bases. Germline-derived CDR1 and CDR2 are PRHDT and FYEKMQ (reference sequence). V was pared by 4 bases and J by 6 bases, with 21 bases between. The CDR3 consists of 17 residues. The CDR3 region has the DNA TGTGCCAGCAGCTCCTCGAAACGGGGGCGCGTTTATGAAAAACTGTTTTTT. It codes for CASSSSKRGRVYEKLFF.

The chain combines TRBV5-6 with TRBJ2-7; D is tentatively TRBD1 or TRBD2 (5 bases each). Germline V gene lookup returns CDR1 SGHDT and CDR2 YYEEEE. The V end lost 4 bases, the J end lost 2 bases, and 10 bases lay between the germline ends. The CDR3 has 13 residues. CDR3 nucleotide sequence: TGTGCCAGCAGCACCGGGACCCCCTACGAGCAGTACTTC. Translation gives CASSTGTPYEQYF.

This clone was seen only a few times. The same CDR3 arises from other DNA sequences in this sample as well. The chain joins TRBV27 to TRBJ1-1; D gene unclear. This CDR3 contains 12 residues. Trimming shortened V by 8 bases and J by 0 bases, and 7 bases separated the two germline ends. Germline CDR1 is MNHEY and CDR2 is SMNVEV (reference sequence). The CDR3 bases are TGTGCCAGCGGTCGGATGAACACTGAAGCTTTCTTT. This codes for CASGRMNTEAFF.

This clone was counted once. CDR3 amino acids: CASSEGTSGFDEQFF. DNA of the CDR3: TGTGCCAGCAGTGAGGGGACTAGCGGGTTCGATGAGCAGTTCTTC. The gene calls are TRBV6-1 and TRBJ2-1, with 12 nucleotides matching TRBD2. This CDR3 is 15 amino acids long. With V trimmed by 3 bases and J by 8 bases, 5 bases remained unmatched. Germline V gives CDR1 MNHNS, CDR2 SASEGT.

V and J are TRBV6-5 and TRBJ1-2; a possible D gene is TRBD1 (6 bases). Germline CDR1 and CDR2: MNHEY and SVGAGI. The V and J ends lost 6 bases and 1 base respectively, with 9 bases between them. The CDR3 is 13 amino acids. CDR3 sequence reads: CASRDSLNYGYTF. The CDR3 DNA is TGTGCCAGCAGGGACAGCCTTAACTATGGCTACACCTTC.

V gene TRBV27 combines with J gene TRBJ2-7; 9 bases are shared with TRBD1. This CDR3 spans 18 amino acids. Germline V lookup: CDR1 MNHEY, CDR2 SMNVEV (reference sequence). With 7 bases clipped from V and 2 bases from J, the junction kept 18 bases outside the gene matches. As DNA, the CDR3 is TGTGCCAGCAAATCACTCAGGGTTCGGGACAGGGATACCTACGAGCAGTACTTC. Its translation is CASKSLRVRDRDTYEQYF.

This rearrangement joins TRBV4-1 to TRBJ1-1, with D unresolved. The V gene lost 1 base and the J gene lost 0 bases, with 18 bases spanning the gap. The CDR3 is 18 residues long. The germline CDR1 and CDR2 sequences are MGHRA and YSYEKL. The CDR3 DNA follows: TGCGCCAGCAGCCAAGTGTGGGTTTTGGGGTTGGTGAACACTGAAGCTTTCTTT. Translating gives CASSQVWVLGLVNTEAFF.

This chain links TRBV28 with TRBJ2-7, with D possibly matching TRBD1 (8 bases). Per the germline V gene, CDR1 is MDHEN and CDR2 is SYDVKM. Between the trimmed V and J ends, which lost 6 bases and 4 bases, there was a span of 22 bases. CDR3 length: 16 amino acids. Here the CDR3 reads CASRPRGLADSYEQYF. CDR3 coding DNA: TGTGCCAGCAGACCCAGGGGGCTAGCGGATTCATACGAGCAGTACTTC.

The chain links TRBV6-6 to TRBJ1-4; D gene unclear. The CDR3 spans 12 residues. The V end lost 4 bases, the J end lost 7 bases, and 7 bases lay between the germline ends. Germline CDR1 and CDR2: MNHNY and SVGAGI (reference sequence). The CDR3 spells CASSSMGEKLFF. Here the CDR3 DNA reads TGTGCCAGCAGTTCTATGGGTGAAAAACTGTTTTTT.

The chain uses TRBV5-1 and TRBJ2-7; TRBD1 matches at 11 bases. The CDR3 has 15 residues. CDR1 SGHRS and CDR2 YFSETQ come from the germline V gene. V lost 4 bases and J lost 3; bases outside the gene matches: 6. The CDR3 bases are TGCGCCAGCAGCCGTATAGGGACAGGGGGCTACGAGCAGTACTTC. It specifies CASSRIGTGGYEQYF.

This clone was picked up a small number of times. Different DNA sequences within this sample yield the same CDR3. V and J are TRBV5-4 and TRBJ1-1; possibly TRBD1 for D (5 bases). The CDR3 extends over 14 amino acids. Germline V gene sequence: CDR1 SGHNT, CDR2 YYREEE (reference sequence). The V end lost 0 bases, the J end lost 4 bases, and 10 bases lay between the germline ends. For the CDR3, the DNA is TGTGCCAGCAGCTTGGCAGGGTCGATCACTGAAGCTTTCTTT. Translated: CASSLAGSITEAFF.

V usage is TRBV4-1 and J usage is TRBJ1-3; D is unresolved. Germline V gives CDR1 MGHRA, CDR2 YSYEKL. CDR3 length: 15 residues. Trimming took off 1 base at V and 0 bases at J, with 7 bases between the two ends. CDR3 nucleotides: TGCGCCAGCAGCCAAGTCGGAACCTCTGGAAACACCATATATTTT. Protein: CASSQVGTSGNTIYF.